Listed here is a single T cell receptor (beta chain). Given the absence of the conserved phenylalanine or tryptophan at the CDR3 end, a read error is likely. The limits of the CDR3 on the DNA are not certain, so only TCRdb's listed CDR3 is given. A modified ARM-PCR protocol with three rounds of nested PCR amplified TCRbeta. TCRdb fed the multiplex PCR reads into MiXCR, producing one record per CDR3 protein. The sample shows 78,000 or so distinct CDR3 sequences, 75% to 90% of them seen only once. These data are taken from a study of tumor and adjacent non-tumor tissue in lung cancer. The length of the CDR3 is 13 amino acids, counting both ends. Germline V gene lookup returns CDR1 DFQATT and CDR2 SNEGSKA (reference sequence). This sample's RNA came from whole unsorted tissue.

The sample comprised lung tumor tissue. The V gene is TRBV20-1, the J gene TRBJ1-6. This TCR derives from a woman between 45 and 60 years old with non-small cell lung cancer. The CDR3 sequence: CSARRLDNSPVHL.